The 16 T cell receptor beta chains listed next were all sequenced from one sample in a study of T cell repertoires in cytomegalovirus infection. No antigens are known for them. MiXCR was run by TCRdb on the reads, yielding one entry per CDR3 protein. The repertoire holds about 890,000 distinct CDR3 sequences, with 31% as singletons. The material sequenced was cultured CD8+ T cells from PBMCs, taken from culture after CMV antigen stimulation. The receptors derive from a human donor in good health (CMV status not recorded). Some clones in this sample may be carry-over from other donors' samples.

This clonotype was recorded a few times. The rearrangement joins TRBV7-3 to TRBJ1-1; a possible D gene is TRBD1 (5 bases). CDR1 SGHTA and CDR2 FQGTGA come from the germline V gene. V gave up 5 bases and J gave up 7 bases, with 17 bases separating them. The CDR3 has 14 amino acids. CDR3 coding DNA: TGTGCCAGCAGCCCCTCGGCCGACAGTGTTGAAGCTTTCTTT. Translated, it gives CASSPSADSVEAFF.

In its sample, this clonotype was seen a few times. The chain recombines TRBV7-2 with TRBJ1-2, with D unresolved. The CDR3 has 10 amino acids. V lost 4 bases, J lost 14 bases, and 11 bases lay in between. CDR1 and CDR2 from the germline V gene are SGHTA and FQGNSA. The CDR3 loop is CASSSNFQTF. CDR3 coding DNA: TGTGCCAGCAGCTCTAATTTTCAAACCTTC. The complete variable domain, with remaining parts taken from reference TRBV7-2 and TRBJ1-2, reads GAGVSQSPSNKVTEKGKDVELRCDPISGHTALYWYRQSLGQGLEFLIYFQGNSAPDKSGLPSDRFSAERTGGSVSTLTIQRTQQEDSAVYLCASSSNFQTFGSGTRLTVV.

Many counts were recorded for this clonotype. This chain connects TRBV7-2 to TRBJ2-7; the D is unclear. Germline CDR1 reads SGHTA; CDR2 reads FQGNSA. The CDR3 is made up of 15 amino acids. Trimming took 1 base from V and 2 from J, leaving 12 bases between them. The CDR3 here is CASSLGFGDTYEQYV. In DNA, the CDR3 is TGTGCCAGCAGCTTAGGATTTGGGGATACCTACGAGCAGTACGTC.

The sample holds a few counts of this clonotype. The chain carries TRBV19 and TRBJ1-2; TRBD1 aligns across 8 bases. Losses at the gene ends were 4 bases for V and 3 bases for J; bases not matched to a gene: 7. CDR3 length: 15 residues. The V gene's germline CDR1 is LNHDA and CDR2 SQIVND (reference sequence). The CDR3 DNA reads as TGTGCCAGTAGTACCCTGACAGGGGTGGACTATGGCTACACCTTC. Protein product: CASSTLTGVDYGYTF.

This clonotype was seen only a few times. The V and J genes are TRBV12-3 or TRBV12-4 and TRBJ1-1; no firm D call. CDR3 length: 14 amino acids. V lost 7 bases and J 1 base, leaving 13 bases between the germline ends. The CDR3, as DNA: TGTGCCAGCAACACGGCGGGAGAGAACACTGAAGCTTTCTTT. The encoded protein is CASNTAGENTEAFF.

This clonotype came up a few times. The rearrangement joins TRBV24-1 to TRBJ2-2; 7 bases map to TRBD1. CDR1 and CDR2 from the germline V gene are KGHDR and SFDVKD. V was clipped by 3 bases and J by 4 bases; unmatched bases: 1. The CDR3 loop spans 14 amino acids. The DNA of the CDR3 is TGTGCCACCAGTGATCGGACAGGCACCGGGGAGCTGTTTTTT. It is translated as CATSDRTGTGELFF.

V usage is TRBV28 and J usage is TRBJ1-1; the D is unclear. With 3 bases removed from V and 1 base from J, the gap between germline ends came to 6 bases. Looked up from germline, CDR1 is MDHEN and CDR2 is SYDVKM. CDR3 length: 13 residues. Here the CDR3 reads CASSLPQNTEAFF. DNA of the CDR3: TGTGCCAGCAGTTTGCCACAGAACACTGAAGCTTTCTTT.

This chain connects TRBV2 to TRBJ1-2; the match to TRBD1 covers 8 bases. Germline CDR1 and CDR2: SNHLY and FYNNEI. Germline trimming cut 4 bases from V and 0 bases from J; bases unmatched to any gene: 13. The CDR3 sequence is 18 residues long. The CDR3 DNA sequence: TGTGCCAGCAGTGCATTTCGGGGGACAGGCAGAGCTAACTATGGCTACACCTTC. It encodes CASSAFRGTGRANYGYTF.

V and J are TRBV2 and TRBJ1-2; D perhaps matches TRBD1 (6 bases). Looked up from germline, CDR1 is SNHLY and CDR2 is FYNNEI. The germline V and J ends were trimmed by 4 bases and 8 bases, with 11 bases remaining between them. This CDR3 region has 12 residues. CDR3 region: CASSVTGSGYTF. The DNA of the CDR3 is TGTGCCAGCAGTGTAACAGGGAGCGGCTACACCTTC.

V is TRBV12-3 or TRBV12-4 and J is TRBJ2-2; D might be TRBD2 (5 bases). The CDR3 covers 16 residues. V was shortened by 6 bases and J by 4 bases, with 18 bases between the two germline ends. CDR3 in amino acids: CASRTTAGIPTGELFF. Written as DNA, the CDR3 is TGTGCCAGCAGGACTACTGCCGGGATACCCACCGGGGAGCTGTTTTTT.

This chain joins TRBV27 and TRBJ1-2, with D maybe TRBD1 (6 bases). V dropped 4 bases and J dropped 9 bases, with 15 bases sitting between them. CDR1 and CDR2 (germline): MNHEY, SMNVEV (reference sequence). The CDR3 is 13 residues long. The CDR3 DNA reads TGTGCCAGCAGTTCAGGGGCCGATCGGAGCTACACCTTC. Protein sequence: CASSSGADRSYTF.

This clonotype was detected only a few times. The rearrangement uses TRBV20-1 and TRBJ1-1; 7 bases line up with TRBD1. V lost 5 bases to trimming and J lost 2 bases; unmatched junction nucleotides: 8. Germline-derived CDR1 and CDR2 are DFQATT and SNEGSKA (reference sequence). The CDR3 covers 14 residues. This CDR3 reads CSAHPDRANTEAFF. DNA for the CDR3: TGCAGTGCTCACCCTGACAGGGCAAACACTGAAGCTTTCTTT.

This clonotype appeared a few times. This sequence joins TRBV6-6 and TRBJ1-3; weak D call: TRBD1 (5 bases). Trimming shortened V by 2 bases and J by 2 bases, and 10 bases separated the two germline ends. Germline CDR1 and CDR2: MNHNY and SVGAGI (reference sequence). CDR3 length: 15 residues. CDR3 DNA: TGTGCCAGCAGTTACGGTACAGGCGCTGGAAACACCATATATTTT. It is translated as CASSYGTGAGNTIYF.

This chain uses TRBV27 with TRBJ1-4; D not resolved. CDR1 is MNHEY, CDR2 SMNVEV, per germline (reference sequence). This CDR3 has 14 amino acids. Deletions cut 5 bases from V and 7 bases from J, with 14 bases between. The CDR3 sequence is CASSGTGIGEKLFF. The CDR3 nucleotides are TGTGCCAGCAGTGGCACGGGTATAGGTGAAAAACTGTTTTTT.

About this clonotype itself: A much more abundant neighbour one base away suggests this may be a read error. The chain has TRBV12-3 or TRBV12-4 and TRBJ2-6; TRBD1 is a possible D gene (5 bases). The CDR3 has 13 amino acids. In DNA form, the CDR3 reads TGTGCCAGCCTCGACTCTGGGGCCAACGTCCAGACTTTC. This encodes CASLDSGANVQTF.

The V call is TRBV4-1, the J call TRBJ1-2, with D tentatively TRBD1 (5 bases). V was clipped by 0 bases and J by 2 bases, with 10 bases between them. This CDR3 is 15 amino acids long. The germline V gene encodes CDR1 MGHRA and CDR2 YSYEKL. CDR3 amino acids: CASSQESPGNYGYTF. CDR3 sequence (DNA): TGCGCCAGCAGCCAAGAATCTCCAGGGAACTATGGCTACACCTTC.